The sequence of this T cell receptor (beta chain) was determined in a study of OX40 agonist ivuxolimab in advanced cancers. Whole-study results and caveats: Clones of CD4+ and CD8+ blood T cells grew by week 6 at doses of 0.1 to 3.0 mg/kg. Low normalized T-cell clonal expansion was also seen in some nonresponders.

A note on this clone: Its antigen is still unknown.

CDR3 length equals 16 residues. Germline CDR1 reads SGDLS; CDR2 reads YYNGEE. V shed 2 bases, J shed 5 bases, and the junction held 10 bases outside the gene matches. Sequencing used immunoSEQ multiplex PCR; TCRdb keeps in-frame clones, though not all of them. The repertoire holds 30,000 to 40,000 clones, approximately 80% seen once, with 20% to 25% in the top ten. The TCR comes from an adult with an advanced solid tumor such as melanoma, head and neck, liver or kidney cancer. The chain uses TRBV9 and TRBJ2-1; TRBD2 matches 7 bases. Sequencing was performed on CD4+ or CD8+ T cells sorted from blood, taken in a trial of the OX40 agonist ivuxolimab. CDR3 region: CASSVPSGINNNEQFF. DNA of the CDR3: TGTGCCAGCAGCGTTCCCAGCGGGATCAACAACAATGAGCAGTTCTTC.